The 15 T cell receptor beta chains in this list originate from one sample, sequenced in a study of regulatory T cells in long-lasting Graves disease. Noted time point: newly diagnosed GD, antithyroid drugs for less than 3 months. After RNA was extracted from PBMCs, the TCR library was made from it. Arm-PCR of CDR3 regions and iRepertoire HTBI primers were the basis on which TCR beta libraries were built. TCRdb re-analysed the multiplex PCR reads in MiXCR, keeping a single row per CDR3 protein. The sample has some 340,000 distinct CDR3 sequences, around 11% seen once. These data were also filed under a second study, of T cells in Graves' hyperthyroidism and ophthalmopathy.

The sample in question was peripheral blood mononuclear cells (PBMCs), obtained at new diagnosis, from a patient treated with antithyroid drugs. The receptors were gathered from a young woman with Graves disease.

This clonotype appeared a few times. The J gene is TRBJ1-1, the V gene TRBV6-2 or TRBV6-3; unclear D gene. The germline V gene encodes CDR1 MNHEY and CDR2 SVGEGT. This CDR3 is built from 15 residues. V gave up 4 bases and J gave up 1 base, with 13 bases separating them. CDR3 coding DNA: TGTGCCAGCAGTTTGTTTCCAGGAACGAACACTGAAGCTTTCTTT. Translating it yields CASSLFPGTNTEAFF.

Concerning this clonotype: It may be a read error: a sequence one base away is much more abundant. The chain links TRBV9 to TRBJ2-7; 7 nucleotides line up with TRBD2. The CDR3 is 13 residues long. Trimming took 6 bases from V and 7 from J; bases not matched to a gene: 10. Germline-derived CDR1 and CDR2 are SGDLS and YYNGEE. This CDR3 reads CASNPRLAGEQYF. CDR3 nucleotides: TGTGCCAGCAACCCTAGACTAGCCGGAGAGCAGTACTTC.

This clonotype was observed at least ten times. The CDR3 nucleotides are TGTGCCACCGAGGCGGTGGGTGAGCAGTTCTTC. Translation gives CATEAVGEQFF. The chain couples TRBV15 to TRBJ2-1, with D hard to call. V was pared by 8 bases and J by 9 bases, with 11 bases between. CDR1 LNHNV and CDR2 YYDKDF come from the germline V gene (reference sequence). The CDR3 contains 11 residues. The whole variable domain, filled in from reference TRBV15 and TRBJ2-1, reads DAMVIQNPRYQVTQFGKPVTLSCSQTLNHNVMYWYQQKSSQAPKLLFHYYDKDFNNEADTPDNFQSRRPNTSFCFLDIRSPGLGDTAMYLCATEAVGEQFFGPGTRLTVL.

The J gene is TRBJ1-1, the V gene TRBV2; no firm D call. This CDR3 contains 14 residues. Trimming cost V 1 base and J 10 bases, with 16 bases left between them. CDR1 is SNHLY, CDR2 FYNNEI, per germline. CDR3 sequence (DNA): TGTGCCAGCAGTGAAGGGAAGACCCCTGAGGGAGCTTTCTTT. Amino acid sequence: CASSEGKTPEGAFF. The full variable domain, with the rest looked up from reference TRBV2 and TRBJ1-1, is EPEVTQTPSHQVTQMGQEVILRCVPISNHLYFYWYRQILGQKVEFLVSFYNNEISEKSEIFDDQFSVERPDGSNFTLKIRSTKLEDSAMYFCASSEGKTPEGAFFGQGTRLTVV.

The J gene is TRBJ1-1, the V gene TRBV20-1; TRBD1 is a possible D gene (6 bases). The CDR3 covers 15 residues. The germline CDR1 and CDR2 sequences are DFQATT and SNEGSKA (reference sequence). V lost 3 bases and J 5 bases, leaving 19 bases between the germline ends. The CDR3 loop reads CSASAYLGAQTEAFF. In DNA, the CDR3 is TGCAGTGCTAGTGCTTATCTGGGGGCGCAGACTGAAGCTTTCTTT.

The chain couples TRBV29-1 to TRBJ2-2, with D perhaps matching TRBD1 or TRBD2 (6 bases each). The germline gives CDR1 SQVTM, CDR2 ANQGSEA. Trimming took off 5 bases at V and 4 bases at J, with 14 bases between the two ends. CDR3 length equals 14 residues. This CDR3 reads CSVQGRGGTGELFF. In DNA form, the CDR3 reads TGCAGCGTTCAAGGCAGGGGAGGCACCGGGGAGCTGTTTTTT.

This clonotype appeared a few times. The chain combines TRBV6-5 with TRBJ2-3; 9 bases fit TRBD2. Germline V CDR1 and CDR2: MNHEY, SVGAGI. This CDR3 is 19 amino acids long. V shed 2 bases, J shed 7 bases, and the junction held 19 bases outside the gene matches. CDR3 amino acids: CASSYRGLAQRRRENTQYF. The CDR3 coding sequence is TGTGCCAGCAGTTACAGGGGACTAGCACAGAGACGGCGGGAGAATACGCAGTATTTT.

About this clonotype itself: Mismatch with germline at one junction end may stem from a read error. The CDR3 loop is CSAREPVYGHTF. Written as DNA, the CDR3 is TGCAGTGCTAGAGAACCCGTGTATGGCCACACCTTC. The chain is built from TRBV20-1 and TRBJ1-2; D remains ambiguous. The CDR3 extends over 12 amino acids. Germline CDR1 and CDR2: DFQATT and SNEGSKA (reference sequence).

In its sample, this clonotype was seen a few times. V and J are TRBV4-1 and TRBJ1-1, with D unclear. The CDR3 has 17 residues. The V and J ends lost 4 bases and 0 bases respectively, with 18 bases between them. Per germline, CDR1 MGHRA and CDR2 YSYEKL. CDR3 sequence reads: CASSRESIGNMNTEAFF. CDR3 nucleotides: TGCGCCAGCAGCCGAGAGAGCATCGGAAACATGAACACTGAAGCTTTCTTT.

This clonotype was counted at least ten times. This chain joins TRBV11-2 and TRBJ2-7; 7 bases align to TRBD1. V trimming: 5 bases; J trimming: 3 bases; junction bases outside the gene matches: 7. The CDR3 sequence is 14 residues long. The germline V gene encodes CDR1 SGHAT and CDR2 FQNNGV. CDR3 in DNA: TGTGCCAGCAGCCCGATGTGGACAGGCTACGAGCAGTACTTC. Its protein product is CASSPMWTGYEQYF.

As regards this clonotype: A read error is likely here: a far larger clone is one base away. The V gene is TRBV6-1, the J gene TRBJ2-7; 10 positions agree with TRBD2. V shed 5 bases and J 4 bases; nucleotides not matched to a gene: 20. CDR1 is MNHNS and CDR2 is SASEGT in the germline V gene. The CDR3 has 19 amino acids. The DNA for the CDR3 is TGTGCCAGCAGTCCACGGACTAGCGGACTCGCAACTCTCTTTTACGAGCAGTACGTC. Translation: CASSPRTSGLATLFYEQYV.

This clonotype occurred many times. The gene calls are TRBV16 and TRBJ1-1; D might be TRBD1 (5 bases). Germline values: CDR1 KGHSY, CDR2 FQNENV. The CDR3 spans 16 residues. Between the trimmed V and J ends, which lost 4 bases and 2 bases, there was a span of 17 bases. CDR3 coding DNA: TGTGCCAGCAGCCGGTTCCCATATGGGGCCAACACTGAAGCTTTCTTT. The encoded protein is CASSRFPYGANTEAFF.

The chain joins TRBV6-2 or TRBV6-3 to TRBJ2-7; D remains unclear. V dropped 2 bases and J dropped 2 bases, with 16 bases sitting between them. CDR3 length equals 16 residues. Germline CDR1 reads MNHEY; CDR2 reads SVGEGT. CDR3 amino acids: CASSYGGTTLTYEQYF. The CDR3 DNA sequence: TGTGCCAGCAGTTACGGCGGTACCACCTTAACCTACGAGCAGTACTTC.

In its sample, this clonotype was seen many times. The genes are TRBV4-3 and TRBJ2-5, with D possibly TRBD2 on 6 matching bases. V was pared by 4 bases and J by 7 bases, with 16 bases between. The CDR3 length is 14 residues. The germline CDR1 and CDR2 sequences are LGHNA and YSLEER. The CDR3 reads CASSLRRERGTQYF. CDR3 bases: TGCGCCAGCAGCCTACGGAGGGAAAGAGGGACCCAGTACTTC.

This clonotype was recorded at least ten times. The J gene is TRBJ1-1, the V gene TRBV7-8, with D uncertain. The CDR3 covers 14 residues. Trimming left V 6 bases short and J 4 bases short, with 15 bases between. The V gene's germline CDR1 is SGHVS and CDR2 FQNEAQ. CDR3 DNA sequence: TGTGCCAGCAGTTTTAGGATGGGGTTCACTGAAGCTTTCTTT. It is translated as CASSFRMGFTEAFF.